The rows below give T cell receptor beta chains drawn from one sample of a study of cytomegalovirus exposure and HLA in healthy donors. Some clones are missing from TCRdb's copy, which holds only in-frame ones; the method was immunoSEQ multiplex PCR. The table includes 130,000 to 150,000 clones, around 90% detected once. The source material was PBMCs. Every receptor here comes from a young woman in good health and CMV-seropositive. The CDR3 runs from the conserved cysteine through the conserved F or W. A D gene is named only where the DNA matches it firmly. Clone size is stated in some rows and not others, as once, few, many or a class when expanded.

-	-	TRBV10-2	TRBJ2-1	CASSESFLYNEQFF	TGCGCCAGCAGTGAGTCGTTCCTCTACAATGAGCAGTTCTTC
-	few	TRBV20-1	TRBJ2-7	CSAMTGREQYF	TGCAGTGCGATGACCGGGAGAGAGCAGTACTTC
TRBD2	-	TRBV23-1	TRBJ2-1	CASGLGLAGGEQFF	TGCGCCAGCGGTCTGGGACTAGCGGGAGGAGAGCAGTTCTTC
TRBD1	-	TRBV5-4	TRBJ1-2	CASSRGTGGYYGYTF	TGTGCCAGCAGCAGGGGGACAGGGGGATACTATGGCTACACCTTC
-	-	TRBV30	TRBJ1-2	CAWSVRGLGGYTF	TGTGCCTGGAGTGTTAGGGGATTGGGGGGCTACACCTTC
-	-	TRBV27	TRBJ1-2	CASSSTGNYGYTF	TGTGCCAGCAGTTCCACAGGGAATTATGGCTACACCTTC
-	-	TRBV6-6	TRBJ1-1	CASSYALGGRDTEAFF	TGTGCCAGCAGTTACGCTCTCGGGGGGCGAGACACTGAAGCTTTCTTT
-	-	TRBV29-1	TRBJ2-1	CSVSILAEQFF	TGCAGCGTTTCCATCTTAGCTGAGCAGTTCTTC
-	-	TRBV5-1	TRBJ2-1	CASSNYNEQFF	TGCGCCAGCAGTAATTACAATGAGCAGTTCTTC
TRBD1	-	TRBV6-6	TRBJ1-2	CASSYYRGDGYTF	TGTGCCAGCAGTTATTACAGGGGCGATGGCTACACCTTC
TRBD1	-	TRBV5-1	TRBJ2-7	CASSPGTGIYEQYF	TGCGCCAGCAGTCCCGGGACAGGTATCTACGAGCAGTACTTC
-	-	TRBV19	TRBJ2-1	CASSIGQGYNEQFF	TGTGCCAGTAGTATAGGTCAGGGCTACAATGAGCAGTTCTTC
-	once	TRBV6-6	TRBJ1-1	CASDSREGNTEAFF	TGTGCCAGCGACTCTAGGGAGGGGAACACTGAAGCTTTCTTT
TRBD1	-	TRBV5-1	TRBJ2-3	CASSPRDRAQDTQYF	TGCGCCAGCAGCCCCCGGGACAGGGCGCAAGATACGCAGTATTTT
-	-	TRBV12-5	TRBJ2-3	CASGLVPSGSTDTQYF	TGTGCTAGTGGTTTGGTACCGAGCGGGAGCACAGATACGCAGTATTTT
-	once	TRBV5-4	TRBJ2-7	CASSLVGAAYEQYF	TGTGCCAGCAGCTTGGTAGGGGCCGCCTACGAGCAGTACTTC
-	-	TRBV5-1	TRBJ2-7	CASSPGLEQYF	TGCGCCAGCAGCCCGGGACTGGAGCAGTACTTC
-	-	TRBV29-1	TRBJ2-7	CSARLGPAYEQYF	TGCAGCGCTAGACTAGGTCCCGCCTACGAGCAGTACTTC
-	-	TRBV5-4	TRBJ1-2	CASSWTRDTSYGYTF	TGTGCCAGCAGCTGGACTCGGGACACTAGCTATGGCTACACCTTC
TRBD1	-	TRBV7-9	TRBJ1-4	CASSPQGTNEKLFF	TGTGCCAGCAGCCCACAGGGGACTAATGAAAAACTGTTTTTT
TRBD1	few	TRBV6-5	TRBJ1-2	CASSRSRDRGYGYTF	TGTGCCAGCAGTAGATCCCGGGACAGGGGTTACGGCTACACCTTC
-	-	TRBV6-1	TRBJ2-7	CASSEIVEYEQYF	TGTGCCAGCAGTGAAATAGTAGAATACGAGCAGTACTTC
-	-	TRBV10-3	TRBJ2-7	CAISQTSYEQYF	TGTGCCATCAGTCAGACTAGCTACGAGCAGTACTTC
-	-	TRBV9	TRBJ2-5	CASSNSGQETQYF	TGTGCCAGCAGCAATAGCGGCCAAGAGACCCAGTACTTC
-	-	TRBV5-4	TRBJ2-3	CASSAGHPSTDTQYF	TGTGCCAGCAGCGCCGGACACCCGAGCACAGATACGCAGTATTTT
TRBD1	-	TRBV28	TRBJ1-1	CASSRPGGGWAFF	TGTGCCAGCAGTCGCCCTGGAGGGGGCTGGGCTTTCTTT
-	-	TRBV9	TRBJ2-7	CASSVGGDGYEQYF	TGTGCCAGCAGCGTAGGAGGAGACGGTTACGAGCAGTACTTC
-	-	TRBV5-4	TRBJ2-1	CASSFDLESSYNEQFF	TGTGCCAGCAGCTTTGATCTGGAGAGCTCCTACAATGAGCAGTTCTTC
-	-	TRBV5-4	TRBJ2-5	CASSLSTAVQETQYF	TGTGCCAGCAGCTTGTCCACAGCCGTACAAGAGACCCAGTACTTC
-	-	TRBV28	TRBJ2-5	CASSSGPRRGRFGETQYF	TGTGCCAGCAGTTCAGGGCCTCGGCGAGGGAGGTTTGGAGAGACCCAGTACTTC
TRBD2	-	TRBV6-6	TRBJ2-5	CASRTSGGVGETQYF	TGTGCCAGCAGGACTAGCGGAGGGGTTGGGGAGACCCAGTACTTC
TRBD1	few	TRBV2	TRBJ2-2	CASSRGPGELFF	TGTGCCAGCAGTAGGGGGCCCGGGGAGCTGTTTTTT
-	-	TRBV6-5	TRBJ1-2	CASRSQANYGYTF	TGTGCCAGCAGATCCCAGGCTAACTATGGCTACACCTTC
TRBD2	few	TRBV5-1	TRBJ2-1	CASSRGLAGVFEQFF	TGCGCCAGCAGCAGGGGACTAGCGGGAGTCTTTGAGCAGTTCTTC
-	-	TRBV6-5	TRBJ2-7	CASSPGGTEVGEQYF	TGTGCCAGCAGTCCCGGCGGGACAGAGGTGGGCGAGCAGTACTTC
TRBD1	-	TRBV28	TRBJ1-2	CASSPPGWTGGRGYTF	TGTGCCAGCAGTCCCCCAGGCTGGACAGGAGGTCGGGGCTACACCTTC
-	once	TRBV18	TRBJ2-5	CASSPYVTEGETQYF	TGTGCCAGCTCACCCTACGTAACGGAGGGAGAGACCCAGTACTTC
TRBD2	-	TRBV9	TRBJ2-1	CASSPGGNNEQFF	TGTGCCAGCAGCCCCGGGGGGAACAATGAGCAGTTCTTC
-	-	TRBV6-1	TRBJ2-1	CASSEGLALYNEQFF	TGTGCCAGCAGTGAAGGGCTAGCTCTCTACAATGAGCAGTTCTTC
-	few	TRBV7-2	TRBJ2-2	CASSPYIGELFF	TGTGCCAGCAGCCCCTATATCGGGGAGCTGTTTTTT
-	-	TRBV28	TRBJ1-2	CASTAGGKGYTF	TGTGCCAGCACCGCGGGAGGGAAAGGCTACACCTTC
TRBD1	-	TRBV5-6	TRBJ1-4	CASSITGTGVEKLFF	TGTGCCAGCAGCATTACCGGGACAGGGGTTGAAAAACTGTTTTTT
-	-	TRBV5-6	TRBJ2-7	CASNQGYEQYF	TGTGCCAGCAACCAGGGTTACGAGCAGTACTTC
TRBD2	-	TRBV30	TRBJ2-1	CAWSVGTSGHNEQFF	TGTGCCTGGAGTGTAGGGACTAGCGGACACAATGAGCAGTTCTTC
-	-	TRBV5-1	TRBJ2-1	CASSLEGTSSYNEQFF	TGCGCCAGCAGCTTGGAGGGGACAAGCTCCTACAATGAGCAGTTCTTC
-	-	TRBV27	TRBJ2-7	CASSSGTHAYEQYF	TGTGCCAGCTCTTCCGGGACACATGCCTACGAGCAGTACTTC
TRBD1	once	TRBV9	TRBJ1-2	CASSVGTGHGYTF	TGTGCCAGCAGCGTAGGGACAGGCCATGGCTACACCTTC
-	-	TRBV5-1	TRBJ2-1	CASTRQSSYNEQFF	TGCGCCAGCACCCGACAGAGCTCCTACAATGAGCAGTTCTTC
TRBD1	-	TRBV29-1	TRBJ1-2	CSVTGANYGYTF	TGCAGCGTAACAGGGGCCAACTATGGCTACACCTTC
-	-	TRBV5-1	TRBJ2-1	CASSLGLDEQFF	TGCGCCAGCAGCTTGGGTCTTGATGAGCAGTTCTTC
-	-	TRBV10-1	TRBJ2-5	CASSLTIQETQYF	TGCGCCAGCAGTCTGACTATTCAAGAGACCCAGTACTTC
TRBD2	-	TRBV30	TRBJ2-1	CAWREFEPGLAYNEQFF	TGTGCCTGGAGAGAATTCGAACCGGGACTAGCGTATAATGAGCAGTTCTTC
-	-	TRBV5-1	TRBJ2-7	CASSVGTLTYEQYF	TGCGCCAGCAGCGTAGGGACACTAACCTACGAGCAGTACTTC
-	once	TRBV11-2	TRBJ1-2	CASSPDRSYGYTF	TGTGCCAGCAGTCCTGACAGGAGCTATGGCTACACCTTC
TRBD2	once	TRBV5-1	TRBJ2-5	CASSSAGGEETQYF	TGCGCCAGCAGCTCGGCGGGAGGAGAAGAGACCCAGTACTTC